This entry describes one T cell receptor beta chain. Its antigen is undetermined. Sequencing used immunoSEQ v3.0 at survey level. Here immunoSEQ multiplex PCR was the method, and the copy in TCRdb shows in-frame clones only, minus some. Seen here are 9,000 to 10,000 clones, 80% to 90% observed once, and the top ten hold approximately 15%. These data belong to a study of long-term antiretroviral therapy in people with HIV. For the study at large: It was about a decade before the 2015 immediate-ART recommendation that the earliest samples were taken. Study conclusions and caveats: Repertoires from HIV showed CDR3 length ranges narrower than those of controls. Post-ART, diversity grew, though it stayed under transplant donor control levels. Missing from the dataset were any data on ART adherence, viral resistance or therapy changes.

Germline CDR1 and CDR2: LNHDA and SQIVND (reference sequence). Germline trimming cut 4 bases from V and 11 bases from J; bases unmatched to any gene: 7. This CDR3 spans 15 amino acids. The clonotype originates from a middle-aged man with HIV. V gene TRBV19 combines with J gene TRBJ2-1; 14 bases are shared with TRBD2. The sample consisted of unsorted PBMCs, taken 0.7 years after starting antiretroviral therapy. CDR3 in DNA: TGTGCCAGTAGTACCCGGACTAGCGGGAGGACTAAGCAGTTCTTC. It codes for CASSTRTSGRTKQFF.